The 24 T cell receptor beta chains given below trace back to one sample, sequenced in a study of T cell repertoires in cytomegalovirus infection (dated by TCRdb to between 2018 and 2021). Sequenced using an Illumina HiSeq 1500. TCRdb applied fastp at Q25 and MiXCR to the public reads, then kept only in-frame beta chains. Each record represents a unique CDR3 protein, reported with the most common genes and DNA among its rows. Present in this sample are fewer than 300,000 distinct CDR3 sequences, roughly 25% of which were seen just once. The ten biggest clones cover approximately 15% of the sample. The sequencing sample was made of PBMCs. The receptor source for this set is a human donor in good health (CMV status not recorded). Some clones in this sample may be carry-over from other donors' samples.

This clonotype was counted at least ten times. This chain joins TRBV7-2 and TRBJ1-5; D possibly corresponds to TRBD1 (5 bases). V was pared by 1 base and J by 4 bases, with 11 bases between. CDR1 and CDR2 (germline): SGHTA, FQGNSA. This CDR3 spans 15 amino acids. The CDR3 here is CASSLDYRGNQPQHF. CDR3 nucleotide sequence: TGTGCCAGCAGCTTAGATTATCGGGGGAATCAGCCCCAGCATTTT.

V and J are TRBV19 and TRBJ1-4, with 8 bases fitting TRBD1. CDR3 size: 13 residues. V dropped 7 bases and J dropped 7; count of bases not matched to a gene: 5. Germline V gene lookup returns CDR1 LNHDA and CDR2 SQIVND (reference sequence). The CDR3 DNA is TGTGCCAGTAACCGGGACAGGACTGAAAAACTGTTTTTT. The encoded protein is CASNRDRTEKLFF.

The table lists this clonotype with a few counts. The chain joins TRBV20-1 to TRBJ2-7; possibly TRBD1 for D (5 bases). The CDR3 runs 13 residues. The germline V and J ends were trimmed by 3 bases and 2 bases, with 11 bases remaining between them. Germline CDR1 DFQATT, CDR2 SNEGSKA (reference sequence). The CDR3: CSASSQGTYEQYF. As DNA, the CDR3 is TGCAGTGCTAGTAGTCAGGGTACCTACGAGCAGTACTTC.

This clonotype was recorded at least ten times. This chain uses TRBV10-3 with TRBJ1-5; no clear D. Germline CDR1 reads ENHRY; CDR2 reads SYGVKD. The CDR3 has 17 residues. V was trimmed by 3 bases and J by 5 bases, leaving 20 bases between them. The CDR3 spells CAISDLFGRGRHQPQHF. CDR3 bases: TGTGCCATCAGTGACCTATTTGGGCGGGGTAGGCATCAGCCCCAGCATTTT.

This clonotype was counted many times. The CDR3 is CASSPRQGNYEQYF. The CDR3 region has the DNA TGTGCCAGCAGTCCTCGACAGGGGAACTACGAGCAGTACTTC. The rearrangement uses TRBV12-3 or TRBV12-4 and TRBJ2-7; the match to TRBD1 covers 8 bases. This CDR3 has 14 residues. V lost 5 bases, J lost 3 bases, and 6 bases stayed unmatched.

The gene calls are TRBV28 and TRBJ1-4, with unresolved D. The CDR3 has 14 amino acids. Germline CDR1 reads MDHEN; CDR2 reads SYDVKM. Trimming left V 9 bases short and J 5 bases short, with 16 bases between. The CDR3 coding sequence is TGTGCCAGTAACGGACCAACCCCGAATGAAAAACTGTTTTTT. The encoded protein is CASNGPTPNEKLFF. Drawing the rest from reference TRBV28 and TRBJ1-4, the complete variable domain is DVKVTQSSRYLVKRTGEKVFLECVQDMDHENMFWYRQDPGLGLRLIYFSYDVKMKEKGDIPEGYSVSREKKERFSLILESASTNQTSMYLCASNGPTPNEKLFFGSGTQLSVL.

Many counts were recorded for this clonotype. The chain joins TRBV4-3 to TRBJ2-1; 7 nucleotides agree with TRBD2. Germline values: CDR1 LGHNA, CDR2 YSLEER. This CDR3 is 16 amino acids long. The trim removed 1 base at V and 6 bases at J, leaving 9 bases unmatched. CDR3 DNA sequence: TGCGCCAGCAGCCAAGGTTGGCTCGGGAGGCGCAATGAGCAGTTCTTC. Protein product: CASSQGWLGRRNEQFF.

Only a few counts were recorded for this clonotype. CDR3 sequence (DNA): TGCGCCAGCAGCCCCCAGGTCGGGTGGAATGAGCAGTTCTTC. It is translated as CASSPQVGWNEQFF. This sequence joins TRBV5-1 and TRBJ2-1; D unresolved. Trimming shortened V by 4 bases and J by 7 bases, and 15 bases separated the two germline ends. This CDR3 is 14 amino acids long. The germline V gene encodes CDR1 SGHRS and CDR2 YFSETQ.

The J gene is TRBJ2-1, the V gene TRBV20-1, with TRBD2 matching 13 bases. Losses at the gene ends were 7 bases for V and 8 bases for J; bases not matched to a gene: 2. The CDR3 covers 12 residues. CDR1 DFQATT and CDR2 SNEGSKA come from the germline V gene (reference sequence). The CDR3 nucleotides read TGCAGTGGGGGACTAGCGGGGCATGAGCAGTTCTTC. This translates into CSGGLAGHEQFF.

This clonotype appeared a few times. The chain couples TRBV24-1 to TRBJ2-5; D is perhaps TRBD2 (6 bases). V lost 2 bases, J lost 9 bases, and 18 bases lay in between. There are 15 residues in the CDR3. Germline assignment: CDR1 KGHDR and CDR2 SFDVKD. CDR3 protein: CATSDSRGIGWPQYF. The CDR3 DNA follows: TGTGCCACCAGTGATTCTCGGGGGATCGGGTGGCCCCAGTACTTC.

This clonotype occurred once. The genes are TRBV11-3 and TRBJ2-7; 8 bases match TRBD1. The CDR3 length is 13 residues. With V trimmed by 1 base and J by 6 bases, 2 bases remained unmatched. The germline CDR1 and CDR2 sequences are SGHNT and YENEEA. The CDR3 sequence is CASSLGGQGEQYF. The CDR3 region has the DNA TGTGCCAGCAGCTTAGGTGGACAGGGCGAGCAGTACTTC.

J is TRBJ2-2 and V is TRBV7-6; the D is unclear. V lost 1 base and J lost 3, with 21 bases in between. Germline CDR1 SGHVS, CDR2 FNYEAQ. The CDR3 has 19 amino acids. In nucleotides, the CDR3 is TGTGCCAGCAGCTTAGGGTACGGGCCAAATCCTTTGGACACCGGGGAGCTGTTTTTT. Its translation: CASSLGYGPNPLDTGELFF.

This clonotype was counted at least ten times. V and J are TRBV7-8 and TRBJ1-3, with D possibly TRBD1 on 5 matching bases. CDR3 length: 16 residues. CDR1 and CDR2 (germline): SGHVS, FQNEAQ. Trimming shortened V by 1 base and J by 0 bases, and 10 bases separated the two germline ends. The CDR3 here is CASSLGDVASGNTIYF. In DNA form, the CDR3 reads TGTGCCAGCAGCTTAGGGGACGTAGCCTCTGGAAACACCATATATTTT.

The chain employs TRBV20-1 and TRBJ2-7; possibly TRBD1 for D (5 bases). CDR3 length: 14 amino acids. Germline-derived CDR1 and CDR2 are DFQATT and SNEGSKA (reference sequence). The V and J ends lost 2 bases and 6 bases respectively, with 17 bases between them. CDR3 sequence (DNA): TGCAGTGCTAGAAGGGGCCCCCCGGAAGGCGAGCAGTACTTC. Translation gives CSARRGPPEGEQYF.

The gene calls are TRBV20-1 and TRBJ1-4, with TRBD1 as a possible D gene (6 bases). This CDR3 is built from 13 residues. Trimming shortened V by 6 bases and J by 4 bases, and 12 bases separated the two germline ends. Germline V CDR1 and CDR2: DFQATT, SNEGSKA (reference sequence). CDR3 coding DNA: TGCAGTGCCGTACAGGGACTTAATGAAAAACTGTTTTTT. This gives the protein CSAVQGLNEKLFF.

This clonotype came up many times. This sequence joins TRBV7-2 and TRBJ2-1, with 12 bases aligning to TRBD2. This CDR3 contains 19 residues. After removal of 5 bases from V and 1 base from J, the junction contained 12 bases not matched to a gene. Germline V gives CDR1 SGHTA, CDR2 FQGNSA. CDR3 residues: CASSVTLGLAGISYNEQFF. The CDR3, as DNA: TGTGCCAGCAGCGTAACCCTTGGACTAGCGGGAATATCCTACAATGAGCAGTTCTTC. Filled out from reference TRBV7-2 and TRBJ2-1, the complete variable domain reads GAGVSQSPSNKVTEKGKDVELRCDPISGHTALYWYRQSLGQGLEFLIYFQGNSAPDKSGLPSDRFSAERTGGSVSTLTIQRTQQEDSAVYLCASSVTLGLAGISYNEQFFGPGTRLTVL.

The rearrangement joins TRBV6-1 to TRBJ2-7; 10 nucleotides agree with TRBD1. The CDR3 totals 17 residues. Germline loops: CDR1 MNHNS, CDR2 SASEGT. J lost 2 bases, V lost 4 bases, and 11 bases had no gene match. In DNA, the CDR3 is TGTGCCAGCAGTGTGGGACAGGGGACCGTGTCGCCCTACGAGCAGTACTTC. Translating it yields CASSVGQGTVSPYEQYF.

This clonotype was counted only a few times. The V call is TRBV18, the J call TRBJ2-5; tentatively, D is TRBD2 (6 bases). CDR3 length: 14 amino acids. CDR1 and CDR2 from the germline V gene are KGHSH and LQKENI. The V end was cut by 0 bases, the J end by 5 bases, with 10 bases between. Written as DNA, the CDR3 is TGTGCCAGCTCACCACCGGGACGGGGGGAGACCCAGTACTTC. Protein: CASSPPGRGETQYF.

This clonotype was observed a handful of times. The rearrangement uses TRBV28 and TRBJ1-5; D unclear. CDR1 is MDHEN and CDR2 is SYDVKM in the germline V gene. The CDR3 contains 13 residues. The V and J ends lost 11 bases and 1 base respectively, with 12 bases between them. The CDR3 sequence: CAVREWSNQPQHF. The CDR3 DNA follows: TGTGCCGTACGGGAATGGAGCAATCAGCCCCAGCATTTT.

This chain connects TRBV6-2 or TRBV6-3 to TRBJ1-1; possible D gene TRBD1, 5 bases. Per the germline V gene, CDR1 is MNHEY and CDR2 is SVGEGT. The CDR3 has 16 residues. The V and J ends lost 4 bases and 2 bases respectively, with 17 bases between them. As DNA, the CDR3 is TGTGCCAGCAGTTGGGACCAGATAAATTCAAACACTGAAGCTTTCTTT. Encoded protein: CASSWDQINSNTEAFF.

In its sample, this clonotype was seen a few times. The chain uses TRBV12-3 or TRBV12-4 and TRBJ2-4, with D hard to call. The CDR3 is 13 residues long. The V and J ends lost 3 bases and 5 bases respectively, with 8 bases between them. The CDR3 nucleotides are TGTGCCAGCAGTTTCGTCAGAGAAAACATTCAGTACTTC. Amino acids: CASSFVRENIQYF.

This clonotype has more than one count but fewer than ten. The V call is TRBV6-6, the J call TRBJ2-7, with 10 positions matching TRBD1. V lost 5 bases to trimming and J lost 3 bases; unmatched junction nucleotides: 4. The CDR3 is 14 amino acids. The germline gives CDR1 MNHNY, CDR2 SVGAGI (reference sequence). The CDR3 region is CASSLRDRGYEQYF. The CDR3 region has the DNA TGTGCCAGCAGTCTCCGGGACAGGGGCTACGAGCAGTACTTC.

This clonotype has more than one count but fewer than ten. The chain couples TRBV28 to TRBJ1-1; D unresolved. The CDR3 loop spans 15 amino acids. From germline, CDR1 is MDHEN and CDR2 SYDVKM. With 2 bases removed from V and 5 bases from J, the gap between germline ends came to 15 bases. The CDR3 region has the DNA TGTGCCAGCAGTTTAAATCTGGGAAGGCGGACTGAAGCTTTCTTT. This codes for CASSLNLGRRTEAFF.

The rearrangement uses TRBV4-1 and TRBJ2-7, with D perhaps being TRBD1 or TRBD2 (5 bases each). This CDR3 has 14 amino acids. The germline CDR1 and CDR2 sequences are MGHRA and YSYEKL. With 1 base removed from V and 9 bases from J, the gap between germline ends came to 16 bases. The CDR3 here is CASSQGDAIFGQYF. CDR3 bases: TGCGCCAGCAGCCAAGGGGACGCAATCTTCGGGCAGTACTTC.